The present entry profiles one T cell receptor (beta chain) with its context. No antigen is known for it. Per-base quality was not reported, and no clone a single base away is much larger than it. Reading from cysteine to phenylalanine, the CDR3 counts 20 amino acids. The only DNA kept is the CDR3, 60 bases in frame from the first base. The germline V gene (reference sequence) gives CDR1 as MNHEY and CDR2 as SMNVEV. V is trimmed back by 4 bases and J by 1 base, and the junction contains 17 bases that no gene match accounts for. Libraries were built with the immunoSEQ multiplex PCR assay. A mixture of 60 forward primers for TCR Vbeta segments and 13 reverse primers for TCR Jbeta segments was used in the multiplex PCR. The CDR3 region of rearranged TCR beta genes was amplified from genomic DNA with a multiplex PCR assay. On the Illumina HiSeq System, the amplified TCR beta libraries were sequenced as 87-base-pair reads. The study's processing was this. A later analysis tallied roughly 78 million unique TCR beta chains across the 666 repertoires, and roughly 11 million of those chains were shared by two or more donors. To remove PCR and sequencing errors, raw reads were error-corrected and collapsed into unique sequences using a nearest-neighbor algorithm that merged closely related sequences. V, D and J gene segments were assigned by aligning CDR3 sequences to IMGT reference sequences. For a sequence to be retained, a match of at least six nucleotides was required to both a V gene segment and a J gene segment. A rearrangement was called productive if the CDR3 had no stop codons and remained in frame with V and J, and every other rearrangement was called non-productive. Following IMGT convention, CDR3 was defined as the stretch from the second conserved V-encoded cysteine to the conserved J-encoded phenylalanine. The earlier analysis of some 540 of the donors excluded any sequence lacking an unambiguous match to a single V gene segment. An earlier analysis of approximately 590 of the donors classified V segments as functional when productive rearrangements were above 56.7% and as segregating when the standard deviation between donors was above 5%. A statistical classification framework was developed to diagnose cytomegalovirus status using the catalog of TCR beta chain sequences. In a later analysis, V and J genes were assigned by comparing TCR nucleotide sequences against IMGT/GENE-DB human TR gene sequences. In a later analysis, CDR3 sequences and most-parsimonious VDJ recombination scenarios were assigned using the TCRdist pipeline. A later analysis defined each TCR beta chain by its CDR3 amino acid sequence plus V-gene family, and excluded reads lacking a unique V-gene family. A later analysis removed nearly 600 highly shared, low-generation-probability nucleotide sequences to deal with suspected cross-contamination and a sequencing artifact. In a later analysis, a clonal expansion index was calculated for each public chain from normalized within-repertoire ranks of inferred template counts. Generation probabilities in a later analysis came from a VDJ recombination model fitted to out-of-frame rearrangements, and those results were checked against IGoR. Hypergeometric tests were used in a later analysis to score TCR-TCR, TCR-HLA and TCR-CMV co-occurrence, with a repertoire-size bias correction applied to the TCR pairs. A later analysis estimated false discovery rates by permuting HLA or CMV assignments 20 times. In a later analysis, co-occurring TCRs were grouped with DBSCAN, and TCRdist sequence similarity was added when clustering was performed within HLA-allele-positive subsets. Repertoires with fewer than 30,000 or more than 120,000 public chains, plus five repertoires with anomalous nucleotide sharing, were excluded from co-occurrence clustering. Imported from immuneACCESS, the table was reduced by TCRdb to in-frame sequences with V and J called. These copies leave out some clones; in studies compared against another copy, an unresolved V gene accounts for under half, and the cause of the remainder is not known. The DNA gave D and trimming, while V, J and clone size come from that table. This sample is represented by 150,000 to 180,000 clones; 75% to 85% of them were singletons. Around 6% of the sample goes to the ten largest clones.

The record originates from a study of cytomegalovirus exposure and HLA in healthy donors (TCRdb year 2017). At the level of the whole study: An earlier analysis of some 600 of the donors reported approximately 280 Gb of sequence data and 95 million to 140 million unique TCR beta sequences obtained from 150 million to 200 million T cells. An early release covering roughly 600 HLA-typed donors comprised about 290 gigabases of sequencing data and roughly 86 million unique TCR sequences. Of the roughly 400 genotyped donors, less than 85% were placed in the genetic ancestry cluster associated with self-reported Caucasian donors. The study was designed to test whether signatures of past pathogen exposure could be identified by cataloging public T cell receptors. The study profiled the T cell repertoires of some 610 subjects by immunosequencing and related them to cytomegalovirus serostatus. Along with the approximately 700-subject first cohort, a separate validation cohort of around 110 different subjects was used. To predict cytomegalovirus infection status, the study brought together high-throughput TCR immunosequencing, statistical association of individual TCRs with disease status, and machine learning. In a later analysis, previously published TCR beta repertoires from about 670 donors were re-analyzed and high-resolution HLA genotyping was added so that TCR occurrence patterns could be studied. In the later analysis, no new phenotypic data were used to find candidate immune exposures; instead, reliance was placed on TCR beta sequences and their occurrence across donors. An earlier analysis of roughly 580 of the donors used high-throughput TCR beta sequencing to judge whether each TCR beta V gene segment behaved as functional or pseudogenic. Donor age, sex, ethnicity and CMV serostatus were compiled alongside the repertoire data. In a later genetic analysis, genome-wide SNP genotypes for about 55% of the roughly 670 donors were used, and that subset was treated as a discovery cohort. All discovery cohort repertoires had been generated on a single sequencing platform. Both class I and class II loci were covered by HLA typing, at four-digit resolution. The number of typed donors differed by locus: about 620-640 for A, B, C, DRB1 and DQB1; 522 for DQA1; 606 for DPA1; and about 450 for DPB1. A handful of DR-DQ haplotypes were handled as single units for association and clustering because linkage in the cohort was strong. Across approximately 420 genotyped donors of the cohort, an average of roughly 250,000 unique TCR beta nucleotide sequences per donor were sequenced, and roughly a sixth of those sequences were non-productive.

The cohort comprised 670 or so healthy bone marrow donors. Cohort members were all nominally healthy when sampled, although unrecorded immune exposures were likely present. The donor was CMV seropositive and belonged to the group of over 250 seropositive cohort members. A peripheral blood sample was provided by each donor, and peripheral blood mononuclear cells were used for TCR beta sequencing. Genomic DNA was extracted from the blood cell samples with the Qiagen DNeasy Blood Extraction Kit. Study-wide findings and limitations: The presence/absence analyses assumed that sequencing depth was roughly uniform across donors, and that assumption may not be true. Because some donors lacked HLA typing at each locus, the association tests relied only on the typed subset. A further reported finding was that TCR beta sequences accurately predicted the HLA-A and HLA-B alleles for most subjects in the first cohort. It was suggested by the authors that the approach could potentially be generalized to other disease states and immunological phenotypes. The classifier was reported to diagnose cytomegalovirus status with high specificity and sensitivity in both the original and validation cohorts. Because counts were too low, about 15 rarely observed V segments, including chromosome 9 orphons, were left out of the earlier analysis of some 640 of the donors. Strong co-occurrence of HLA alleles, especially DR and DQ, made assigning TCR associations to individual alleles difficult. In a later analysis, TCR association rates were found to vary across HLA loci, with the most associated TCRs seen for DRB1 alleles and the fewest for HLA-C alleles. The study listed 164 TCR beta chains as associated with cytomegalovirus. According to a later analysis, most CMV-associated TCR beta chains appeared to be HLA-restricted, and the HLA associations seemed to be driven largely by CMV exposure. Broadly in line with IMGT annotations, most TCR beta V segments showed up in productive rearrangements about 87% or about 30% of the time in an earlier analysis of approximately 640 of the donors. A few of the identified cytomegalovirus-associated TCR beta chains were confirmed in vitro to be specific for cytomegalovirus antigens. For the cohort, immune exposure information was limited to CMV serostatus. In a later analysis, HLA-associated TCR beta chains showed more clonal expansion and lower generation probabilities than non-associated chains that were equally common. A later genetic analysis reported fewer N-insertions in productive TCRs among donors in an Asian-associated ancestry cluster than the roughly 650-donor mean. A cluster of highly shared sequence variants was judged likely to represent a technical artifact of the sequencing pipeline. This cohort had only TCR beta chains sequenced, and the lack of alpha or paired-chain data limited which features could be detected. Most TCR sequences were seen in very few donors, while some public TCRs were found in many individuals. In a later analysis, some 17,000 TCR beta sequences were associated with specific HLA alleles at a false discovery rate of 0.05. Some IMGT-functional V segments, including TRBV6-2 and TRBV6-3, could not be told apart with the 87-base-pair reads, so those segments were excluded. Several of the top co-occurrence clusters appeared to be linked to parvovirus B19, influenza, CMV and Epstein-Barr virus, according to a later analysis. Correlated functional status among segregating V segments might reflect linkage disequilibrium, but an unknown experimental factor could not be ruled out. An association between a missense DCLRE1C variant and V-gene and J-gene trimming of TCR beta chains was found in a later genetic analysis and replicated in an independent cohort.

This sequence uses TRBV27 and TRBJ1-5; TRBD1 aligns with 9 central bases. Sequenced material: PBMCs. The sequence was obtained from a woman between 40 and 50 years old in good health and CMV-seropositive. The CDR3 sequence is CASSSIRWTGEGFSNQPQHF. The DNA reads TGTGCCAGCAGTTCGATAAGGTGGACAGGGGAGGGGTTCAGCAATCAGCCCCAGCATTTT.